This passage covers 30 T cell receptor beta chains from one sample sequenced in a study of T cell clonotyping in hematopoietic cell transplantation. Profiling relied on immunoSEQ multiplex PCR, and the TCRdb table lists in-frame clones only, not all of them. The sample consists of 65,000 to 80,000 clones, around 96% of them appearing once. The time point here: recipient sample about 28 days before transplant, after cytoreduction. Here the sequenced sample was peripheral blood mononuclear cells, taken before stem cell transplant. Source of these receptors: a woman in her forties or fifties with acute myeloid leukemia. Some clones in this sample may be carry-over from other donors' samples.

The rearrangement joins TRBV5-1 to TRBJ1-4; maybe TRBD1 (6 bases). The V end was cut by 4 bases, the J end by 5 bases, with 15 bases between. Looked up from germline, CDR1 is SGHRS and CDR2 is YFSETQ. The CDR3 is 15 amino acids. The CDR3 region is CASSQDSLANEKLFF. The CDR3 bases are TGCGCCAGCAGCCAGGACAGCTTGGCGAATGAAAAACTGTTTTTT.

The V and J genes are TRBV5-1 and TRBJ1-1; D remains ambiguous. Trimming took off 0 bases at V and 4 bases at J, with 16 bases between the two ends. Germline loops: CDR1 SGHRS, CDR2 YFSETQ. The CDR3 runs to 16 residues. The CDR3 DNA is TGCGCCAGCAGCTTGGGAACAGTCGGCCCGAGCACTGAAGCTTTCTTT. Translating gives CASSLGTVGPSTEAFF.

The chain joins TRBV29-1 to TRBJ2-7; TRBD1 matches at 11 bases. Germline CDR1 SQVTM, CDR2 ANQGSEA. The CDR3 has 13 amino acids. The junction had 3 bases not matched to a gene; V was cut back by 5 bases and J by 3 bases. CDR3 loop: CSVWGTGGYEQYF. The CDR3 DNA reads TGCAGCGTTTGGGGGACAGGGGGCTACGAGCAGTACTTC.

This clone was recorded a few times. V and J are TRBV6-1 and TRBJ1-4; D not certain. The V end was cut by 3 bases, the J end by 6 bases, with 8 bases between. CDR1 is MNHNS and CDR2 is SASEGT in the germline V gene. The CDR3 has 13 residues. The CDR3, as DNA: TGTGCCAGCAGTGAGCGGAAAGATGAAAAACTGTTTTTT. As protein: CASSERKDEKLFF.

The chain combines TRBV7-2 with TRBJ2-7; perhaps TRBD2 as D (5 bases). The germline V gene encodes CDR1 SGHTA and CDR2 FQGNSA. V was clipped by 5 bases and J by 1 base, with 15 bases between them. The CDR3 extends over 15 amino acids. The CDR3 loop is CASSRAASLSYEQYF. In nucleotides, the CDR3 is TGTGCCAGCAGCCGAGCGGCCTCCCTATCCTACGAGCAGTACTTC.

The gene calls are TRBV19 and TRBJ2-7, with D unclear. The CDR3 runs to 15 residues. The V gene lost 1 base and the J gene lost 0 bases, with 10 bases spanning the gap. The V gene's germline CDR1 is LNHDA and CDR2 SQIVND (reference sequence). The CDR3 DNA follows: TGTGCCAGTAGTATAGGCCGGTGGAGCTCCTACGAGCAGTACTTC. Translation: CASSIGRWSSYEQYF. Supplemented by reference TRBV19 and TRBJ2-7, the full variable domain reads DGGITQSPKYLFRKEGQNVTLSCEQNLNHDAMYWYRQDPGQGLRLIYYSQIVNDFQKGDIAEGYSVSREKKESFPLTVTSAQKNPTAFYLCASSIGRWSSYEQYFGPGTRLTVT.

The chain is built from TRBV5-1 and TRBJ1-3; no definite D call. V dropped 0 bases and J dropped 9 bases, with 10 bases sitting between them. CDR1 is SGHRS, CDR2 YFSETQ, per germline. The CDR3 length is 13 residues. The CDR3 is CASSLGRESTIYF. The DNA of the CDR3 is TGCGCCAGCAGCTTGGGAAGGGAAAGCACCATATATTTT. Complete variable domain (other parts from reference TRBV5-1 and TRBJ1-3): KAGVTQTPRYLIKTRGQQVTLSCSPISGHRSVSWYQQTPGQGLQFLFEYFSETQRNKGNFPGRFSGRQFSNSRSEMNVSTLELGDSALYLCASSLGRESTIYFGEGSWLTVV.

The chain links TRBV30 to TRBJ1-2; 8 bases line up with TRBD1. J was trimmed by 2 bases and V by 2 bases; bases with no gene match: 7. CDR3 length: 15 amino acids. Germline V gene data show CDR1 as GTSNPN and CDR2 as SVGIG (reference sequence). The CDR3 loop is CAWSLGTGVNYGYTF. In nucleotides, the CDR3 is TGTGCCTGGAGTTTAGGGACAGGCGTAAACTATGGCTACACCTTC.

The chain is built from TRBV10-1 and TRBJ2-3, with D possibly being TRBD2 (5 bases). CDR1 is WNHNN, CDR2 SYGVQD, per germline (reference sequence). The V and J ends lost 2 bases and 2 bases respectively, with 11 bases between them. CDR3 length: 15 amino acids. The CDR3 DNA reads TGCGCCAGCAGTGAGGAACCGGAGGCCACAGATACGCAGTATTTT. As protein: CASSEEPEATDTQYF.

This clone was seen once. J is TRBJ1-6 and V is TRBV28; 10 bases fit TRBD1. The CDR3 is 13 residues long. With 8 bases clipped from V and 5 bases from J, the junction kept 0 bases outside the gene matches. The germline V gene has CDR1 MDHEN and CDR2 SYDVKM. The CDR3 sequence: CASGTGDNSPLHF. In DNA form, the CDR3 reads TGTGCCAGCGGGACAGGGGATAATTCACCCCTCCACTTT.

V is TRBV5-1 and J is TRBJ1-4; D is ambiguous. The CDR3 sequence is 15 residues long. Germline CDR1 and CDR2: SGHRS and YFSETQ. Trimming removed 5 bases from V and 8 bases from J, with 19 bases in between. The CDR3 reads CASSRRTARSEKLFF. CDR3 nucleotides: TGCGCCAGCAGTCGGAGGACGGCCCGTAGCGAAAAACTGTTTTTT.

Here the CDR3 reads CASSYRLAGDDEQYF. The CDR3, as DNA: TGTGCCAGCAGTTACCGACTAGCGGGGGACGACGAGCAGTACTTC. The V and J genes are TRBV6-5 and TRBJ2-7, with TRBD2 matching 12 bases. V trimming: 2 bases; J trimming: 5 bases; junction bases outside the gene matches: 4. Germline values: CDR1 MNHEY, CDR2 SVGAGI. CDR3 length equals 15 residues.

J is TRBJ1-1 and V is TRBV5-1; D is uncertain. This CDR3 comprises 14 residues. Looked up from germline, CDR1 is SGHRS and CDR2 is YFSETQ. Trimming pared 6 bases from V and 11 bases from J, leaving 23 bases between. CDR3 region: CASTLTGHPSPAFF. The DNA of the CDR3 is TGCGCCAGCACACTTACGGGCCACCCCTCCCCCGCTTTCTTT.

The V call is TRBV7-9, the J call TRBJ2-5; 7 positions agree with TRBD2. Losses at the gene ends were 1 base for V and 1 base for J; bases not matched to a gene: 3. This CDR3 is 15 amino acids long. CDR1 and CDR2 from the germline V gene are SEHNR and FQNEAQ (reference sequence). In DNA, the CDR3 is TGTGCCAGCAGCTTAGGGGGGGGGTCCCAAGAGACCCAGTACTTC. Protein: CASSLGGGSQETQYF.

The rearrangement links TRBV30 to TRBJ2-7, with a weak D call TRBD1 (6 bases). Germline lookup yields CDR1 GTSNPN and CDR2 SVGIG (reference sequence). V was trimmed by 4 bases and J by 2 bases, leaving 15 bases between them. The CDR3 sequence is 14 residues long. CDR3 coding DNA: TGTGCCTGGACCCCCTTTGGGGGCACCTACGAGCAGTACTTC. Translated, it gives CAWTPFGGTYEQYF.

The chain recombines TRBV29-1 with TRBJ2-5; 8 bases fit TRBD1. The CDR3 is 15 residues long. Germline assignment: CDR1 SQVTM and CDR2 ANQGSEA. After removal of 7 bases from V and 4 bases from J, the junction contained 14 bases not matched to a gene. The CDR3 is CSAFLGQGRGETQYF. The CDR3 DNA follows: TGCAGCGCCTTCCTAGGACAGGGAAGAGGAGAGACCCAGTACTTC.

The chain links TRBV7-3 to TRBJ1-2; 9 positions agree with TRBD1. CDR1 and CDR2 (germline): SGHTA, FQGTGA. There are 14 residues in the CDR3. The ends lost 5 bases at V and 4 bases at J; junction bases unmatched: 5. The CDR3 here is CASSPGQGGYGYTF. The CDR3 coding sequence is TGTGCCAGCAGCCCGGGACAGGGCGGCTATGGCTACACCTTC.

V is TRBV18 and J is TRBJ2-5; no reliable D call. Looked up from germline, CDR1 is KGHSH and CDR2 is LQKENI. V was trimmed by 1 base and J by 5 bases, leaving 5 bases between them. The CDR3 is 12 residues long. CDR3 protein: CASSPLGETQYF. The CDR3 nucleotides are TGTGCCAGCTCACCACTAGGGGAGACCCAGTACTTC.

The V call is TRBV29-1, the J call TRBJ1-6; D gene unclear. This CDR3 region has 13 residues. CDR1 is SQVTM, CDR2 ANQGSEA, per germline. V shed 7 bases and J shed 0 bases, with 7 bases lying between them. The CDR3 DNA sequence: TGCAGCGCGAGGAGCTCCTATAATTCACCCCTCCACTTT. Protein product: CSARSSYNSPLHF.

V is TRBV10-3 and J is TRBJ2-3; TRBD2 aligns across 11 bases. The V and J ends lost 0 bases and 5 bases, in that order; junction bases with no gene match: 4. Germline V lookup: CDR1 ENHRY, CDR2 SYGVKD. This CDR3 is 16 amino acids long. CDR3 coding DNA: TGTGCCATCAGTGAGTCTACCGGGACTAGCGGAGATACGCAGTATTTT. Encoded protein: CAISESTGTSGDTQYF.

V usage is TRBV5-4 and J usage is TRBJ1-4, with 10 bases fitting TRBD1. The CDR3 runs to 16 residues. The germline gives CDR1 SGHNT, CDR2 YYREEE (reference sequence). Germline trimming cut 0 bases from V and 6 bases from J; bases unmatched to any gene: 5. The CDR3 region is CASSLGIGTGDEKLFF. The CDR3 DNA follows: TGTGCCAGCAGCTTGGGGATCGGGACAGGGGATGAAAAACTGTTTTTT.

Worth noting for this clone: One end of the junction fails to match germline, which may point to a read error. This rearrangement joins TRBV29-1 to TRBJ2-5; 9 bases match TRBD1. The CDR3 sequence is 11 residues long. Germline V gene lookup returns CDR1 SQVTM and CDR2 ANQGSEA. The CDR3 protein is CSVDQGQGSDF. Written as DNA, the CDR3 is TGCAGCGTTGACCAGGGACAGGGAAGTGACTTC.

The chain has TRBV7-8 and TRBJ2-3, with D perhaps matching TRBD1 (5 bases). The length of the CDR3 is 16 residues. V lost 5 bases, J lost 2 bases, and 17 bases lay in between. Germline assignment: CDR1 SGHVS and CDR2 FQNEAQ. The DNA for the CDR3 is TGTGCCAGCAGCCCCCAGGGTAGCCCCGACACAGATACGCAGTATTTT. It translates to CASSPQGSPDTDTQYF.

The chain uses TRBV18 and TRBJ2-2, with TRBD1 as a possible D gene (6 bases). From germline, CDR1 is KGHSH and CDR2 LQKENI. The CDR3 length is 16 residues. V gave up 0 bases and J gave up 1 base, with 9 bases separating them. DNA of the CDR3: TGTGCCAGCTCACCACCGACAGGAGTGAACACCGGGGAGCTGTTTTTT. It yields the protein CASSPPTGVNTGELFF. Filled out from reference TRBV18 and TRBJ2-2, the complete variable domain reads NAGVMQNPRHLVRRRGQEARLRCSPMKGHSHVYWYRQLPEEGLKFMVYLQKENIIDESGMPKERFSAEFPKEGPSILRIQQVVRGDSAAYFCASSPPTGVNTGELFFGEGSRLTVL.

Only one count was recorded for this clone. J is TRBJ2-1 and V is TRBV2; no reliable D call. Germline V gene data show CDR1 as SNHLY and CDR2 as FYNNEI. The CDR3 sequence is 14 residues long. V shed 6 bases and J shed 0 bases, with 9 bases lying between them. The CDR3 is CASSGTRSYNEQFF. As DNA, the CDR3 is TGTGCCAGCAGCGGCACCCGCTCCTACAATGAGCAGTTCTTC.

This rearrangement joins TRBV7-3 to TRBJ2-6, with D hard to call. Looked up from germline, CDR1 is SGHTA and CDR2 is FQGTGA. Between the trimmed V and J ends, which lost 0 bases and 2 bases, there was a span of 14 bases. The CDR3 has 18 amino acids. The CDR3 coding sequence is TGTGCCAGCAGCTTAACCGCAGTACGCTTGGCTGGGGCCAACGTCCTGACTTTC. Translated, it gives CASSLTAVRLAGANVLTF.

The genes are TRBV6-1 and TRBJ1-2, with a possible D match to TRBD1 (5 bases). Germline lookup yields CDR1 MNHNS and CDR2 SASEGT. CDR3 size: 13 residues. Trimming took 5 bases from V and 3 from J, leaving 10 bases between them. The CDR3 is CASSQGRHYGYTF. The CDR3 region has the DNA TGTGCCAGCAGTCAGGGACGCCACTATGGCTACACCTTC.

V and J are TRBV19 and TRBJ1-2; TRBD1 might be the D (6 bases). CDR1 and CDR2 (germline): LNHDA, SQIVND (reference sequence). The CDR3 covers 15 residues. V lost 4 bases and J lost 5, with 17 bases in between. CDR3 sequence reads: CASSTRGEGQYGYTF. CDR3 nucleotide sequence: TGTGCCAGTAGTACCCGGGGTGAGGGACAATATGGCTACACCTTC. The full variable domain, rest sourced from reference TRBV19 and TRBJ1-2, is DGGITQSPKYLFRKEGQNVTLSCEQNLNHDAMYWYRQDPGQGLRLIYYSQIVNDFQKGDIAEGYSVSREKKESFPLTVTSAQKNPTAFYLCASSTRGEGQYGYTFGSGTRLTVV.

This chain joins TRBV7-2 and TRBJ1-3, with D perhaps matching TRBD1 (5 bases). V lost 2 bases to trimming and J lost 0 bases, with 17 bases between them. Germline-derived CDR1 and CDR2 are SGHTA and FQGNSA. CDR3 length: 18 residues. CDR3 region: CASSLQLRAGRSGNTIYF. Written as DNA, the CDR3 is TGTGCCAGCAGCTTACAGTTGAGGGCAGGGCGCTCTGGAAACACCATATATTTT.

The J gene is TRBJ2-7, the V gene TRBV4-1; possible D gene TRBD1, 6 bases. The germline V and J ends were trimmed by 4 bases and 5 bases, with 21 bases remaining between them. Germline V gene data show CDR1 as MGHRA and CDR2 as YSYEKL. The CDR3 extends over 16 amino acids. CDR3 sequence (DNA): TGCGCCAGCAGCCCCGAGCGGCAGGGGAAGAGCCACGAGCAGTACTTC. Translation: CASSPERQGKSHEQYF.